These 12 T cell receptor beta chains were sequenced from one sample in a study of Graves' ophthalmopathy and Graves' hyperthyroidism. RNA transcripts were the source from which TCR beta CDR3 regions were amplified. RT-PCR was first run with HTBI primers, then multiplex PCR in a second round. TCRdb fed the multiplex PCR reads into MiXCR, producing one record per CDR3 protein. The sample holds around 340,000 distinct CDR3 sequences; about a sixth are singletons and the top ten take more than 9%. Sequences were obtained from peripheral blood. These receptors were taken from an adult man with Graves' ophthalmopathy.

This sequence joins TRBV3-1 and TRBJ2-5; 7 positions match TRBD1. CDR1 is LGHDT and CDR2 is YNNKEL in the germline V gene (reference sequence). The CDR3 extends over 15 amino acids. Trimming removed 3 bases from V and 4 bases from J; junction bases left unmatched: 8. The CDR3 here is CASSHHRDRVETQYF. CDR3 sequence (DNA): TGTGCCAGCAGCCATCACCGAGACAGGGTAGAGACCCAGTACTTC.

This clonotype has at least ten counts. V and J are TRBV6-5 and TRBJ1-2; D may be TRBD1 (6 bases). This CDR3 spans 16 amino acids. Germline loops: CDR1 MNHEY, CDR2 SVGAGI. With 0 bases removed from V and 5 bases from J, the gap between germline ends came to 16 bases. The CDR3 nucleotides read TGTGCCAGCAGTTACTCACAGGGCGCGGGGAAGTATGGCTACACCTTC. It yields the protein CASSYSQGAGKYGYTF.

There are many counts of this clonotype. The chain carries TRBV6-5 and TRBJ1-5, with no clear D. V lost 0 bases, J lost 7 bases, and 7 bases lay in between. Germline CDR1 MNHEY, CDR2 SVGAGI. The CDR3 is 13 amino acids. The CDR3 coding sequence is TGTGCCAGCAGTTACTCGAATTCCCAGCCCCAGCATTTT. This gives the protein CASSYSNSQPQHF.

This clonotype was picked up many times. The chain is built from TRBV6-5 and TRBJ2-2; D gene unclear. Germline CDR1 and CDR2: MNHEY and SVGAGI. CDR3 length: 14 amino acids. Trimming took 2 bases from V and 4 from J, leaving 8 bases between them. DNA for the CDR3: TGTGCCAGCAGTTACGGGCATGCCACCGGGGAGCTGTTTTTT. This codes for CASSYGHATGELFF.

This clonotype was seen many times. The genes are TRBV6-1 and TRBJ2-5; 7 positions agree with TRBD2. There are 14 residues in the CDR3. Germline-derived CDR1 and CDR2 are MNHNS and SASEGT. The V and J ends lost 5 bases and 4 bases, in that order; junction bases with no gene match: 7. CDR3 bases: TGTGCCAGCAGTCCCGGACTAGTTCTAGAGACCCAGTACTTC. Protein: CASSPGLVLETQYF.

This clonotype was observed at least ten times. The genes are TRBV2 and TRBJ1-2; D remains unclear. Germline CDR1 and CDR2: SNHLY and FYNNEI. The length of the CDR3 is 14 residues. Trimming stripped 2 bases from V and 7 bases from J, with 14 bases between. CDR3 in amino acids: CASSEYSGPGGYTF. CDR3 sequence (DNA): TGTGCCAGCAGTGAATATTCGGGCCCGGGTGGCTACACCTTC.

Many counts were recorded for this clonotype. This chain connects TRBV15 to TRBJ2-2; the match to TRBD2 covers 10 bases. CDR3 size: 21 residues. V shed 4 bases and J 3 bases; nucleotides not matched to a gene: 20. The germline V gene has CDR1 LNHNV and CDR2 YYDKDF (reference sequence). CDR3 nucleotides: TGTGCCACCAGCACAGATCAGTGGACTAGCGGAGAGGGGTTCGACACCGGGGAGCTGTTTTTT. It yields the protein CATSTDQWTSGEGFDTGELFF.

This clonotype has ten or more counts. The CDR3 bases are TGCAGTGCTAGACCGATAGCTGCCGGGACAGGAACGGGTCACCGTGATTCACCCCTCCACTTT. This encodes CSARPIAAGTGTGHRDSPLHF. The chain is built from TRBV20-1 and TRBJ1-6; 8 nucleotides line up with TRBD1. Germline V gene sequence: CDR1 DFQATT, CDR2 SNEGSKA (reference sequence). V dropped 2 bases and J dropped 8; count of bases not matched to a gene: 26. This CDR3 is built from 21 residues.

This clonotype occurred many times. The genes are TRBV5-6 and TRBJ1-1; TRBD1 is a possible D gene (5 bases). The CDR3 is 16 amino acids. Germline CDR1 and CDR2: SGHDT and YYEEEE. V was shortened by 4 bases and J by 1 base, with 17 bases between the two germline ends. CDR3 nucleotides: TGTGCCAGCAGCATCGGTTTACGGGGCTGGAACACTGAAGCTTTCTTT. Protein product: CASSIGLRGWNTEAFF.

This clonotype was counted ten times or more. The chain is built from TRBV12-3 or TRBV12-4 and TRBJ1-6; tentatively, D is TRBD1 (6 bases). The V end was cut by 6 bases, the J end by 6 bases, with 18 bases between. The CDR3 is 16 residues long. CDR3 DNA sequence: TGTGCCAGCAGCCAACGACAGGTTGGGATTAATTCACCCCTCCACTTT. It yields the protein CASSQRQVGINSPLHF.

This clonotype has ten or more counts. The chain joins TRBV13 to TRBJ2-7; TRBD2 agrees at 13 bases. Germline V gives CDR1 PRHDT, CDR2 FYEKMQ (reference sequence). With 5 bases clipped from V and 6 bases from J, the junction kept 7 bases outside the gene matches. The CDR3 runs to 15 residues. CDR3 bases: TGTGCCAGCAGCACCGGACTAGCGGGAGTGGCCGAGCAGTACTTC. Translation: CASSTGLAGVAEQYF.

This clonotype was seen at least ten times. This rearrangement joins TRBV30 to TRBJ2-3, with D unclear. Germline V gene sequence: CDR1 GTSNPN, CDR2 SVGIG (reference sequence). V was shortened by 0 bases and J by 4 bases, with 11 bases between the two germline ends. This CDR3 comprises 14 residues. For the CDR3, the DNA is TGTGCCTGGAGTGTTCTGCTAGAAGCAGATACGCAGTATTTT. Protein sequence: CAWSVLLEADTQYF.